This entry lists 9 T cell receptor beta chains sequenced from one sample in a study of T-cell reconstitution after alpha-beta-depleted transplantation in children. Using unique molecular identifiers, the investigators prepared the TCRbeta library. From the PCR reads, TCRdb called clonotypes with MiXCR, one entry per CDR3 protein. Among fewer than 350,000 distinct CDR3 sequences listed, 11% were seen once. The material was peripheral blood, obtained 180 days after TCRalphabeta/CD19-depleted stem cell transplant. The receptors were sampled from a male patient aged 2 to 10 who had a stem cell transplant for chronic granulomatous disease, so the T cells may come from the graft donor.

This clonotype was counted ten times or more. The rearrangement uses TRBV20-1 and TRBJ2-5; 10 bases agree with TRBD2. The junction had 7 bases not matched to a gene; V was cut back by 6 bases and J by 3 bases. Germline loops: CDR1 DFQATT, CDR2 SNEGSKA (reference sequence). The length of the CDR3 is 14 residues. CDR3 sequence (DNA): TGCAGTGCGCTTAAGCGGGAGGGCAAAGAGACCCAGTACTTC. This gives the protein CSALKREGKETQYF.

Turning to this clonotype: Just one base apart from a much larger clone, this may be a read error. The chain's CDR3 is CASSRQPRLAVNEQFF. The CDR3 nucleotides are TGTGCCAGCAGCAGACAACCGAGACTAGCTGTTAATGAGCAGTTCTTC. This sequence joins TRBV7-2 and TRBJ2-1, with TRBD2 matching 7 bases. The CDR3 has 16 amino acids. J gave up 7 bases and V 5 bases, and 14 bases lay outside the gene matches. Germline V gene data show CDR1 as SGHTA and CDR2 as FQGNSA.

As to this clonotype: A read error may be the cause here, since a much bigger clone is one base away. The rearrangement joins TRBV6-5 to TRBJ1-6; 7 bases map to TRBD1. CDR3 length: 15 amino acids. V dropped 0 bases and J dropped 9; count of bases not matched to a gene: 5. The germline V gene encodes CDR1 MNHEY and CDR2 SVGAGI. CDR3 in DNA: TGTGCCAGCAGTTACTCGGCCCAGGGGGTTTCACCCCTCCACTTT. As protein: CASSYSAQGVSPLHF.

This clonotype has ten or more counts. The chain is built from TRBV6-5 and TRBJ2-6; D remains ambiguous. This CDR3 has 13 residues. Trimming pared 8 bases from V and 1 base from J, leaving 6 bases between. Per germline, CDR1 MNHEY and CDR2 SVGAGI. CDR3 in amino acids: CASGKSGANVLTF. In nucleotides, the CDR3 is TGTGCCAGCGGAAAATCTGGGGCCAACGTCCTGACTTTC.

About this clonotype itself: A much larger clone differs by one base, so this may be a read error. V and J are TRBV9 and TRBJ2-3, with D perhaps matching TRBD1 or TRBD2 (5 bases each). V lost 4 bases, J lost 0 bases, and 12 bases lay in between. Germline V CDR1 and CDR2: SGDLS, YYNGEE. The CDR3 runs to 15 residues. The CDR3 here is CASSLGVQSTDTQYF. CDR3 nucleotides: TGTGCCAGCAGCCTGGGGGTGCAGAGCACAGATACGCAGTATTTT. The whole variable domain, filled in from reference TRBV9 and TRBJ2-3, reads DSGVTQTPKHLITATGQRVTLRCSPRSGDLSVYWYQQSLDQGLQFLIQYYNGEERAKGNILERFSAQQFPDLHSELNLSSLELGDSALYFCASSLGVQSTDTQYFGPGTRLTVL.

This rearrangement joins TRBV5-4 to TRBJ2-3, with D possibly TRBD2 on 6 matching bases. The CDR3 runs 15 residues. Trimming pared 2 bases from V and 2 bases from J, leaving 12 bases between. Germline CDR1 is SGHNT and CDR2 is YYREEE (reference sequence). This chain's CDR3 is CASSFQRASTDTQYF. The CDR3 DNA is TGTGCCAGCAGCTTCCAGCGGGCCTCCACAGATACGCAGTATTTT. The full variable domain, its missing parts supplied by reference TRBV5-4 and TRBJ2-3, is ETGVTQSPTHLIKTRGQQVTLRCSSQSGHNTVSWYQQALGQGPQFIFQYYREEENGRGNFPPRFSGLQFPNYSSELNVNALELDDSALYLCASSFQRASTDTQYFGPGTRLTVL.

The sample holds many counts of this clonotype. The gene calls are TRBV20-1 and TRBJ2-3, with TRBD1 matching 11 bases. The CDR3 is 14 amino acids. Germline CDR1 and CDR2: DFQATT and SNEGSKA (reference sequence). Unmatched junction bases numbered 6, after V lost 5 bases and J lost 5 bases. CDR3 amino acids: CSAAGQGAGDTQYF. The CDR3, as DNA: TGCAGTGCTGCAGGACAGGGGGCAGGAGATACGCAGTATTTT.

The table lists this clonotype with a few counts. This chain connects TRBV21-1 to TRBJ2-5. TRBV21-1 is noted as a pseudogene. CDR3 length equals 11 residues. CDR3 DNA: TGTGCCAGCACTATAAGAGAAGGCCAGTACTTC. It yields the protein CASTIREGQYF.

This clonotype was counted at least ten times. V and J are TRBV5-5 and TRBJ1-5, with D unclear. The CDR3 is made up of 14 amino acids. V lost 0 bases and J 8 bases, leaving 12 bases between the germline ends. The germline V gene encodes CDR1 SGHKS and CDR2 YYEKEE (reference sequence). The DNA for the CDR3 is TGTGCCAGCAGCTTGGCAGGACCTGAGAAGCCCCAGCATTTT. Translation gives CASSLAGPEKPQHF. The variable domain in full, with the rest retrieved from reference TRBV5-5 and TRBJ1-5, is DAGVTQSPTHLIKTRGQQVTLRCSPISGHKSVSWYQQVLGQGPQFIFQYYEKEERGRGNFPDRFSARQFPNYSSELNVNALLLGDSALYLCASSLAGPEKPQHFGDGTRLSIL.